This TCR beta chain was documented in a study of cytomegalovirus exposure and HLA in healthy donors. Study details: Around 200 million T cells yielded some 100 million unique TCR beta sequences, as an earlier analysis found. Notes on the study in general: There were fewer than 200 TCR beta chains listed as cytomegalovirus-associated. The records held CMV serostatus as the only immune exposure information.

There were likely unrecorded immune exposures, though donors were nominally healthy when sampled. It was with 60 Vbeta and 13 Jbeta primers that the PCR ran. The protocol was immunoSEQ multiplex PCR, while the TCRdb copy is restricted to in-frame clones and leaves out a portion. The repertoire consists of roughly 100,000 clones, with 78% occurring once and the leading ten covering 1% to 1.5%. Worth noting for this clone: The target antigen is unknown.

CDR1 is PRHDT and CDR2 is FYEKMQ in the germline V gene (reference sequence). CDR3 size: 18 residues. V lost 0 bases to trimming and J lost 0 bases, with 17 bases between them. What was sequenced was PBMCs. This clonotype was sampled from a man between 25 and 39 years old in good health and CMV-seronegative. The chain combines TRBV13 with TRBJ1-1, with D tentatively TRBD1 (5 bases). Written as DNA, the CDR3 is TGTGCCAGCAGCTTAGGTTTAGGAGCGGGACGGGTGAACACTGAAGCTTTCTTT. This encodes CASSLGLGAGRVNTEAFF.